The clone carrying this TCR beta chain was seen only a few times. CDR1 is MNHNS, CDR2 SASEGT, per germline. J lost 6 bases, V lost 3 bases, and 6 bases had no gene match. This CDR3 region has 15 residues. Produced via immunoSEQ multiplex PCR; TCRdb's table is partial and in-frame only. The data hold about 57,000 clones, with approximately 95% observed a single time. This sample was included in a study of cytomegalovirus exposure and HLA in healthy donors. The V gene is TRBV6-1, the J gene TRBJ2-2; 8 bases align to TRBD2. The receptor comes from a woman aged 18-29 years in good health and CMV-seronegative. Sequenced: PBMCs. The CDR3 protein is CASSEIGGGPGELFF. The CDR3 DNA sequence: TGTGCCAGCAGTGAGATCGGGGGGGGCCCCGGGGAGCTGTTTTTT.